This T cell receptor beta chain was recovered during a study of T cells after yellow fever vaccination. About the research overall: Preparing low-cell-number fractions relied on SMART-Seq v4 Ultra Low Input.

Germline V CDR1 and CDR2: MGHRA, YSYEKL. V lost 0 bases to trimming and J lost 2 bases, with 13 bases between them. The CDR3 consists of 16 residues. Broader study findings: The secondary response was weaker, and its peak arrived faster, on day 5 versus 15. Most primary-vaccination clones recurred post-booster (around 97% CD4, 88% CD8).

This clonotype was seen at least ten times. What it binds is unknown. MiXCR was run by TCRdb on the 5' RACE reads, yielding one entry per CDR3 protein. The sample has more than 350,000 distinct CDR3 sequences; 11% are singletons. Sample: PBMCs, taken on the day of the first yellow fever vaccination. The rearrangement joins TRBV4-1 to TRBJ1-2; D remains ambiguous. The sequence was collected from a man aged 18 to 35 who received the YFV17D yellow fever vaccine. The CDR3 coding sequence is TGCGCCAGCAGCCAAGATGCTATGGGCGGGAACTATGGCTACACCTTC. Its translation: CASSQDAMGGNYGYTF.